This T cell receptor beta chain was sequenced for a study of regulatory dendritic cells for organ transplantation. With regard to this clone: Its antigen remains unidentified.

Trimming shortened V by 2 bases and J by 2 bases, and 9 bases separated the two germline ends. The CDR3 extends over 14 amino acids. CDR1 KGHSH and CDR2 LQKENI come from the germline V gene. Allogeneic regulatory or mature dendritic cells were co-cultured for approximately 5 days with CFSE-labeled sorted T cells at 1:10. CD4+ or CD8+ T cells were sorted as naive CD45RA+ or memory CD45RO+. Clones were sequenced by immunoSEQ multiplex PCR, and TCRdb holds only the in-frame ones, with some missing. This sample carries some 11,000 clones, 65% to 85% of them seen once, and the ten largest clones take roughly 2.6%. General study points: Regulatory dendritic cells appeared to expand memory CD8+ clones less than mature ones.

What was sequenced was memory CD4+ T cells from blood cultured with regulatory dendritic cells. The sample's subset: CD45RO+ memory T cells. The receptor's source is a human donor in good health. V is TRBV18 and J is TRBJ1-2; D is unresolved. The CDR3 is CASSPEVENYGYTF. CDR3 DNA: TGTGCCAGCTCACCAGAAGTAGAAAACTATGGCTACACCTTC.